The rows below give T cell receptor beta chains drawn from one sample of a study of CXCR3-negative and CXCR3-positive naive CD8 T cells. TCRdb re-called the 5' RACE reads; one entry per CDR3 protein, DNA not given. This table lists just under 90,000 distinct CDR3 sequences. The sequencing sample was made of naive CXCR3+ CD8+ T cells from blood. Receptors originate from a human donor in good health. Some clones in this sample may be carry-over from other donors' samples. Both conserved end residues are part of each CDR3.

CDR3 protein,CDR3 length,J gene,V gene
CSVQLGTDWGYTF,13,TRBJ1-2,TRBV29-1
CASSEYFPARAGSSEQYF,18,TRBJ2-7,TRBV25-1
CASRLHDSGANVLTF,15,TRBJ2-6,TRBV6-2/TRBV6-3
CASSWTGQKNTEAFF,15,TRBJ1-1,TRBV5-5
CSVGDQVYEQYF,12,TRBJ2-7,TRBV29-1
CASSIGGVSAFF,12,TRBJ1-1,TRBV19
CASSLGWQGYNEQFF,15,TRBJ2-1,TRBV7-6
CASSPCPNTEAFF,13,TRBJ1-1,TRBV7-8
CASSGARPRDTQYF,14,TRBJ2-3,TRBV9
CASSYDRGLNQPQHF,15,TRBJ1-5,TRBV7-2
CASSEGTGDEQFF,13,TRBJ2-1,TRBV5-1
CASIQMSAETEAFF,14,TRBJ1-1,TRBV7-9
CASSLRLAVDTQYF,14,TRBJ2-3,TRBV4-3
CASRHSGTEQYF,12,TRBJ2-7,TRBV11-2
CSAMAPPRVDTEAFF,15,TRBJ1-1,TRBV20-1
CASTLGGRDHEQYF,14,TRBJ2-7,TRBV12-3/TRBV12-4
CSARDDRLETDTQYF,15,TRBJ2-3,TRBV20-1
CASRHDSTGTNTEAFF,16,TRBJ1-1,TRBV12-3/TRBV12-4
CSGSSYNEQFF,11,TRBJ2-1,TRBV29-1
CASSLSVEIAGGPEQYF,17,TRBJ2-7,TRBV28
CSVDGGAGEQFF,12,TRBJ2-1,TRBV29-1
CASSARTRQNEQFF,14,TRBJ2-1,TRBV7-9
CVIQRVNTGELFF,13,TRBJ2-2,TRBV11-2
CASSWEEGASYEQYF,15,TRBJ2-7,TRBV28
CASSFDLGGYEQYF,14,TRBJ2-7,TRBV28
CASSYSGGGEYEQYF,15,TRBJ2-7,TRBV6-5
CASSDSGGYNEQFF,14,TRBJ2-1,TRBV6-4
CASSQDSGGRETQYF,15,TRBJ2-5,TRBV14
CASSFNEGGPRETQYF,16,TRBJ2-5,TRBV28
CASSFTASGYEQYF,14,TRBJ2-7,TRBV12-3/TRBV12-4
CAGTGSSYEQYF,12,TRBJ2-7,TRBV30
CASSRARDRDYEQYF,15,TRBJ2-7,TRBV4-1
CAWSVDEWGTEAFF,14,TRBJ1-1,TRBV30
CASRTGVPEAFF,12,TRBJ1-1,TRBV28
CSVALRDGYQETQYF,15,TRBJ2-5,TRBV29-1
CASSVASGQPQHF,13,TRBJ1-5,TRBV9
CASSQDRGRAQPQHF,15,TRBJ1-5,TRBV4-3
CASSQGLGGDTEAFF,15,TRBJ1-1,TRBV3-1
CASSPRTSGKQFF,13,TRBJ2-1,TRBV7-6
CASSEFPGVSTDTQYF,16,TRBJ2-3,TRBV27
CASSQIGREAKNIQYF,16,TRBJ2-4,TRBV3-1
CASSPSAYEQYF,12,TRBJ2-7,TRBV12-3/TRBV12-4
CASSLRGAGSGELFF,15,TRBJ2-2,TRBV5-1
CASSYSIWRQGSGQYF,16,TRBJ2-7,TRBV6-2/TRBV6-3
CSVEEGPHGYTF,12,TRBJ1-2,TRBV29-1
CASSYARWGEAFF,13,TRBJ1-1,TRBV6-5
CASSPRRLNNEQFF,14,TRBJ2-1,TRBV13
CASSHTRGYSKNIQYF,16,TRBJ2-4,TRBV14
CASSFSEEGYEQYF,14,TRBJ2-7,TRBV12-3/TRBV12-4
CARDRGHNEQFF,12,TRBJ2-1,TRBV30
CASSPSWGVPNYEQYF,16,TRBJ2-7,TRBV9